One sample yielded the 5 T cell receptor beta chains listed below, sequenced in a study of blood T cell repertoires in COVID-19 (dated by TCRdb to the early 2020s). Receptors were amplified or captured by the immunoSEQ multiplex PCR assay. TCRdb's version of the immuneACCESS table is confined to in-frame rearrangements and falls short of the full clone set. An unresolved V gene accounts for under half of the shortfall where checked; the remainder is of unknown origin. The sample yields about 160,000 clones; 80% to 90% were counted once. 13% of the sample lies in the top ten. Material for sequencing was peripheral blood. The receptor source for this set is a man younger than 30 with COVID-19, enrolled during active disease.

This clone occurred once. The chain recombines TRBV6-5 with TRBJ2-7; 9 bases align to TRBD1. The CDR3 loop spans 15 amino acids. V trimming: 5 bases; J trimming: 6 bases; junction bases outside the gene matches: 11. Germline CDR1 and CDR2: MNHEY and SVGAGI. CDR3: CASSRRGTGGGEQYF. The CDR3 region has the DNA TGTGCCAGCAGTAGACGCGGCACAGGGGGCGGCGAGCAGTACTTC.

The gene calls are TRBV28 and TRBJ2-7; 10 bases agree with TRBD1. The V gene end was trimmed by 5 bases and the J gene end by 1 base; junction bases not matched to a gene: 8. The CDR3 loop spans 16 amino acids. The V gene's germline CDR1 is MDHEN and CDR2 SYDVKM. This CDR3 reads CASSTQDRGLSYEQYF. The CDR3 bases are TGTGCCAGCAGTACACAGGACAGGGGGTTGTCCTACGAGCAGTACTTC. The variable domain in full, completed from reference TRBV28 and TRBJ2-7, reads DVKVTQSSRYLVKRTGEKVFLECVQDMDHENMFWYRQDPGLGLRLIYFSYDVKMKEKGDIPEGYSVSREKKERFSLILESASTNQTSMYLCASSTQDRGLSYEQYFGPGTRLTVT.

This clone appeared once. The chain joins TRBV11-2 to TRBJ1-3; possibly TRBD1 for D (6 bases). V was clipped by 4 bases and J by 4 bases, with 11 bases between them. The CDR3 runs to 14 residues. Per germline, CDR1 SGHAT and CDR2 FQNNGV. CDR3 bases: TGTGCCAGCAGCTCTATCCAGGGGGGAAACACCATATATTTT. Translating gives CASSSIQGGNTIYF.

This clone was seen once. The chain couples TRBV28 to TRBJ2-5, with 9 bases fitting TRBD2. With V trimmed by 3 bases and J by 5 bases, 10 bases remained unmatched. The CDR3 contains 16 residues. CDR1 and CDR2 from the germline V gene are MDHEN and SYDVKM. The CDR3 here is CASSFWGGRGAETQYF. CDR3 DNA: TGTGCCAGCAGTTTTTGGGGCGGGAGGGGGGCTGAGACCCAGTACTTC.

V usage is TRBV4-3 and J usage is TRBJ2-3; D might be TRBD2 (6 bases). V was shortened by 7 bases and J by 0 bases, with 17 bases between the two germline ends. Germline-derived CDR1 and CDR2 are LGHNA and YSLEER. The CDR3 runs to 16 residues. This CDR3 is CASKPSLAASTDTQYF. The CDR3 coding sequence is TGCGCCAGCAAGCCCTCTTTAGCGGCTAGCACAGATACGCAGTATTTT.